Below are 25 T cell receptor beta chains sequenced from a single sample in a study of neurological immune-mediated disorders. TCRdb ran MiXCR on the 5' RACE reads and lists one entry per CDR3 protein. The sample includes approximately 48,000 distinct CDR3 sequences, about 15% of them seen just once. Sequencing was done on a sample of PBMCs. These receptors were obtained from a man aged 55 to 70 in good health.

This chain links TRBV9 with TRBJ1-2, with D maybe TRBD1 (5 bases). Germline assignment: CDR1 SGDLS and CDR2 YYNGEE. V lost 3 bases to trimming and J lost 4 bases, with 10 bases between them. The CDR3 is made up of 13 amino acids. DNA for the CDR3: TGTGCCAGCAGCGCCAGGGAGGGCTATGGCTACACCTTC. Its translation is CASSAREGYGYTF.

Note on this clonotype: It may be a read error: a sequence one base away is much more abundant. The chain has TRBV20-1 and TRBJ2-1; D may be TRBD2 (5 bases). Germline V gene data show CDR1 as DFQATT and CDR2 as SNEGSKA (reference sequence). CDR3 length: 16 amino acids. As DNA, the CDR3 is TGCAGTGCTAGAGAACCCAGTATGGCGGGCGGCAATGACCAGTTCTTC. As protein: CSAREPSMAGGNDQFF.

In this sample, this clonotype turned up many times. CDR3 sequence (DNA): TGCGCCAGCAAGAGGGACCCCGGGGAGCTGTTTTTT. Its protein product is CASKRDPGELFF. The genes are TRBV5-1 and TRBJ2-2; D may be TRBD1 or TRBD2 (5 bases each). Germline CDR1 SGHRS, CDR2 YFSETQ. There are 12 residues in the CDR3. Trimming shortened V by 6 bases and J by 6 bases, and 9 bases separated the two germline ends.

The sample holds many counts of this clonotype. V and J are TRBV5-4 and TRBJ2-7, with TRBD2 matching over 9 bases. Per germline, CDR1 SGHNT and CDR2 YYREEE (reference sequence). The V and J ends lost 0 bases and 6 bases, in that order; junction bases with no gene match: 4. This CDR3 has 14 amino acids. This CDR3 reads CASSLEIAGVEQYF. The CDR3 nucleotides read TGTGCCAGCAGCTTGGAAATAGCGGGAGTCGAGCAGTACTTC.

This clonotype was detected ten times or more. The V gene is TRBV20-1, the J gene TRBJ2-7; 8 nucleotides align to TRBD2. Germline V lookup: CDR1 DFQATT, CDR2 SNEGSKA (reference sequence). This CDR3 spans 15 amino acids. The V gene end was trimmed by 0 bases and the J gene end by 6 bases; junction bases not matched to a gene: 10. CDR3 in DNA: TGCAGTGCTAGAGATGGAGGGCGGGAGGTAATCGAGCAGTACTTC. Translated, it gives CSARDGGREVIEQYF.

In its sample, this clonotype was seen many times. The V call is TRBV2, the J call TRBJ2-2; TRBD2 matches 10 bases. Germline CDR1 SNHLY, CDR2 FYNNEI. The CDR3 is 15 residues long. V was pared by 7 bases and J by 7 bases, with 9 bases of the junction left unmatched. In DNA form, the CDR3 reads TGTGCCAGCACCGACCTAGCGGGAGCTGTCGGGGAGCTGTTTTTT. Residues: CASTDLAGAVGELFF.

This clonotype was observed at least ten times. This chain connects TRBV24-1 to TRBJ2-3; D is perhaps TRBD2 (5 bases). CDR1 and CDR2 from the germline V gene are KGHDR and SFDVKD. The CDR3 is 14 residues long. Trimming left V 7 bases short and J 1 base short, with 11 bases between. The CDR3 is CATSNSRGTDTQYF. The DNA of the CDR3 is TGTGCCACCAGCAATTCGAGGGGCACAGATACGCAGTATTTT.

This clonotype occurred many times. CDR3 nucleotide sequence: TGCGCCAGCTCCTCTAGCGGGAGTACAGATACGCAGTATTTT. Translation gives CASSSSGSTDTQYF. The chain is built from TRBV5-1 and TRBJ2-3, with TRBD2 identical over 10 bases. The CDR3 totals 14 residues. CDR1 is SGHRS, CDR2 YFSETQ, per germline. V lost 7 bases, J lost 3 bases, and 5 bases stayed unmatched.

The J gene is TRBJ2-1, the V gene TRBV7-2, with a possible D match to TRBD2 (6 bases). The CDR3 loop spans 15 amino acids. The germline V gene has CDR1 SGHTA and CDR2 FQGNSA. Trimming removed 6 bases from V and 4 bases from J, with 16 bases in between. This chain's CDR3 is CASSLAGTPYNEQFF. As DNA, the CDR3 is TGTGCCAGCAGTCTTGCCGGGACTCCGTACAATGAGCAGTTCTTC.

Remarks on this clonotype: The final CDR3 position lacks the conserved phenylalanine or tryptophan, pointing to a likely read error. The chain uses TRBV7-9 and TRBJ2-5; 9 bases line up with TRBD2. CDR3 length: 13 residues. CDR1 and CDR2 from the germline V gene are SEHNR and FQNEAQ (reference sequence). J lost 11 bases, V lost 4 bases, and 8 bases had no gene match. CDR3 amino acids: CASSSFLAGEQYL. The CDR3 DNA is TGTGCCAGCAGCTCCTTCTTAGCGGGAGAACAGTACTTA.

This clonotype was seen many times. The rearrangement links TRBV7-2 to TRBJ2-3, with TRBD1 as a possible D gene (6 bases). This CDR3 is 15 amino acids long. Germline V gives CDR1 SGHTA, CDR2 FQGNSA. V was pared by 5 bases and J by 2 bases, with 14 bases between. The CDR3 bases are TGTGCCAGCAGCCCAGGGGCGGTTCTCACAGATACGCAGTATTTT. Amino acids: CASSPGAVLTDTQYF.

This clonotype was seen repeatedly, ten times or more. The rearrangement uses TRBV29-1 and TRBJ2-3, with D maybe TRBD1 (6 bases). This CDR3 has 13 residues. The V and J ends lost 3 bases and 3 bases respectively, with 10 bases between them. The germline CDR1 and CDR2 sequences are SQVTM and ANQGSEA. The CDR3 reads CSVEGQGTDTQYF. The CDR3 bases are TGCAGCGTTGAGGGCCAGGGGACAGATACGCAGTATTTT.

This clonotype was counted ten times or more. The rearrangement uses TRBV4-3 and TRBJ1-4; D uncertain. The CDR3 is 15 residues long. Germline V gene lookup returns CDR1 LGHNA and CDR2 YSLEER. Trimming left V 0 bases short and J 4 bases short, with 9 bases between. This CDR3 is CASSQDSGYNEKLFF. The CDR3 DNA follows: TGCGCCAGCAGCCAAGATTCCGGGTATAATGAAAAACTGTTTTTT.

As to this clonotype: This may come from a read error, since a much larger clone is one base off. The V gene is TRBV10-3, the J gene TRBJ2-1, with D possibly TRBD1 on 7 matching bases. The CDR3 has 16 amino acids. The V gene lost 6 bases and the J gene lost 3 bases, with 18 bases spanning the gap. Germline V gene data show CDR1 as ENHRY and CDR2 as SYGVKD. The CDR3 spells CAISRGVADNYNEQFF. CDR3 sequence (DNA): TGTGCCATCAGCAGGGGGGTAGCGGACAACTACAATGAGCAGTTCTTC.

At least ten counts were recorded for this clonotype. V and J are TRBV3-1 and TRBJ2-1, with D possibly matching TRBD2 (6 bases). CDR3 length: 16 amino acids. The germline V gene encodes CDR1 LGHDT and CDR2 YNNKEL (reference sequence). V lost 7 bases to trimming and J lost 6 bases, with 22 bases between them. The CDR3, as DNA: TGTGCCAGCACCGAAGGCGGAGGGAGTGGTATCAATGAGCAGTTCTTC. Its translation is CASTEGGGSGINEQFF.

The table lists this clonotype with many counts. J is TRBJ1-5 and V is TRBV7-9; a possible D gene is TRBD1 (5 bases). The CDR3 loop spans 14 amino acids. Deletions cut 6 bases from V and 3 bases from J, with 12 bases between. Germline V lookup: CDR1 SEHNR, CDR2 FQNEAQ (reference sequence). CDR3 amino acids: CASSSGRPNQPQHF. CDR3 nucleotides: TGTGCCAGCAGTTCAGGGCGCCCCAATCAGCCCCAGCATTTT.

This clonotype was counted ten times or more. The rearrangement uses TRBV5-1 and TRBJ2-1, with 9 bases matching TRBD2. The CDR3 runs 16 residues. Germline V lookup: CDR1 SGHRS, CDR2 YFSETQ. The V and J ends lost 1 base and 4 bases, in that order; junction bases with no gene match: 6. CDR3 region: CASSLLAGDYYNEQFF. CDR3 DNA: TGCGCCAGCAGCTTGTTAGCGGGAGACTATTACAATGAGCAGTTCTTC.

Notes on this clonotype: A read error may explain this, as a much larger clone is one base away. The chain uses TRBV18 and TRBJ2-7; TRBD2 aligns across 9 bases. Looked up from germline, CDR1 is KGHSH and CDR2 is LQKENI. The V segment lost 8 bases and the J segment 7 bases; nucleotides outside the gene matches: 15. The CDR3 is 15 amino acids. This chain's CDR3 is CASAGGLARGNEQYF. In DNA, the CDR3 is TGTGCCAGCGCCGGAGGACTAGCGAGGGGGAATGAGCAGTACTTC.

The table lists this clonotype with many counts. V is TRBV29-1 and J is TRBJ2-7; the D call may be TRBD1 or TRBD2 (5 bases each). The V gene lost 4 bases and the J gene lost 6 bases, with 10 bases spanning the gap. CDR3 length equals 11 residues. CDR1 is SQVTM, CDR2 ANQGSEA, per germline. The CDR3 is CSVGKRGEQYF. The CDR3 bases are TGCAGCGTTGGAAAGAGGGGCGAGCAGTACTTC.

This clonotype was seen ten or more times. In nucleotides, the CDR3 is TGTGCCAGCAGCTTGGTCGGGACAAACGTCGAGGAGCAGTACTTC. Translation gives CASSLVGTNVEEQYF. V gene TRBV5-5 combines with J gene TRBJ2-7, with a tentative D call TRBD1 (6 bases). This CDR3 comprises 15 residues. Trimming pared 0 bases from V and 7 bases from J, leaving 17 bases between. Germline loops: CDR1 SGHKS, CDR2 YYEKEE (reference sequence). Full variable domain (remainder filled in from reference TRBV5-5 and TRBJ2-7): DAGVTQSPTHLIKTRGQQVTLRCSPISGHKSVSWYQQVLGQGPQFIFQYYEKEERGRGNFPDRFSARQFPNYSSELNVNALLLGDSALYLCASSLVGTNVEEQYFGPGTRLTVT.

The rearrangement uses TRBV29-1 and TRBJ2-3, with TRBD1 matching 9 bases. V lost 0 bases and J lost 3; bases outside the gene matches: 1. From germline, CDR1 is SQVTM and CDR2 ANQGSEA. The CDR3 is 14 residues long. CDR3 loop: CSVEDGTGTDTQYF. As DNA, the CDR3 is TGCAGCGTTGAAGACGGGACAGGGACAGATACGCAGTATTTT.

This clonotype was seen ten or more times. The gene calls are TRBV9 and TRBJ2-2, with D tentatively TRBD1 (5 bases). Germline loops: CDR1 SGDLS, CDR2 YYNGEE. V was clipped by 3 bases and J by 6 bases, with 12 bases between them. CDR3 length equals 14 residues. CDR3 loop: CASSGTGMAGELFF. In DNA form, the CDR3 reads TGTGCCAGCAGCGGCACAGGAATGGCCGGGGAGCTGTTTTTT.

This clonotype was observed a handful of times. The chain recombines TRBV29-1 with TRBJ2-7, with TRBD1 matching over 11 bases. Germline V gene sequence: CDR1 SQVTM, CDR2 ANQGSEA. After removal of 1 base from V and 1 base from J, the junction contained 0 bases not matched to a gene. This CDR3 comprises 14 residues. The CDR3 DNA reads TGCAGCGTTGAAGGGGACAGGGGGTCCTACGAGCAGTACTTC. Its protein is CSVEGDRGSYEQYF.

By share of the sample, this clonotype is medium-sized. The V call is TRBV9, the J call TRBJ1-4; D not resolved. CDR1 is SGDLS, CDR2 YYNGEE, per germline. This CDR3 is built from 15 residues. Between the trimmed V and J ends, which lost 0 bases and 6 bases, there was a span of 12 bases. For the CDR3, the DNA is TGTGCCAGCAGCGTAGGACTGGGATCGGATGAAAAACTGTTTTTT. Translating it yields CASSVGLGSDEKLFF. The complete variable domain, with remaining parts taken from reference TRBV9 and TRBJ1-4, reads DSGVTQTPKHLITATGQRVTLRCSPRSGDLSVYWYQQSLDQGLQFLIQYYNGEERAKGNILERFSAQQFPDLHSELNLSSLELGDSALYFCASSVGLGSDEKLFFGSGTQLSVL.

About this clonotype: Just one base apart from a much larger clone, this may be a read error. The chain combines TRBV6-5 with TRBJ2-3; the D call may be TRBD1 or TRBD2 (5 bases each). V was shortened by 5 bases and J by 6 bases, with 15 bases between the two germline ends. CDR3 length equals 14 residues. CDR1 and CDR2 from the germline V gene are MNHEY and SVGAGI. The CDR3 DNA follows: TGTGCCAGCAGTGTCGGGGCTGATTGGGATACGCAGTATTTT. This encodes CASSVGADWDTQYF.